This note documents a single T cell receptor beta chain sequence. Its antigen is still unknown. This record comes from a study of vaccination and CD4 T cells after COVID-19. Turning to the study itself: Each individual in the study obtained two doses of BNT162b2 or mRNA-1273 vaccine.

Cultured CD4+ T-cell DNA underwent Oncomine TCR Beta short-read sequencing. Each CDR3 protein gets one entry after TCRdb re-called the PCR reads with MiXCR. Here the sample spans approximately 18,000 distinct CDR3 sequences, around 47% being singletons. Time point defined: late sampling 161 to 241 days after vaccination in three convalescent patients. Treatment denoted: roughly 10-day PBMC culture with coronavirus spike peptide pools or control peptides (ViraFEST assay). The authors cultured two million PBMCs per well with about 10 IU/ml IL-2 and approximately 10 ug/ml peptide pools. Looked up from germline, CDR1 is SEHNR and CDR2 is FQNEAQ (reference sequence). V was shortened by 5 bases and J by 6 bases, with 16 bases between the two germline ends. The CDR3 runs 14 residues.

This receptor was obtained from a human donor who had recovered from COVID-19. The specimen comprised CD4+ T cells from blood, cultured in vitro, sampled about 7 months after SARS-CoV-2 vaccination. J is TRBJ1-1 and V is TRBV7-9; D is perhaps TRBD1 (6 bases). As DNA, the CDR3 is TGTGCCAGCAGCCGAACGGGGGGCTCGGCTGAAGCTTTCTTT. As protein: CASSRTGGSAEAFF.